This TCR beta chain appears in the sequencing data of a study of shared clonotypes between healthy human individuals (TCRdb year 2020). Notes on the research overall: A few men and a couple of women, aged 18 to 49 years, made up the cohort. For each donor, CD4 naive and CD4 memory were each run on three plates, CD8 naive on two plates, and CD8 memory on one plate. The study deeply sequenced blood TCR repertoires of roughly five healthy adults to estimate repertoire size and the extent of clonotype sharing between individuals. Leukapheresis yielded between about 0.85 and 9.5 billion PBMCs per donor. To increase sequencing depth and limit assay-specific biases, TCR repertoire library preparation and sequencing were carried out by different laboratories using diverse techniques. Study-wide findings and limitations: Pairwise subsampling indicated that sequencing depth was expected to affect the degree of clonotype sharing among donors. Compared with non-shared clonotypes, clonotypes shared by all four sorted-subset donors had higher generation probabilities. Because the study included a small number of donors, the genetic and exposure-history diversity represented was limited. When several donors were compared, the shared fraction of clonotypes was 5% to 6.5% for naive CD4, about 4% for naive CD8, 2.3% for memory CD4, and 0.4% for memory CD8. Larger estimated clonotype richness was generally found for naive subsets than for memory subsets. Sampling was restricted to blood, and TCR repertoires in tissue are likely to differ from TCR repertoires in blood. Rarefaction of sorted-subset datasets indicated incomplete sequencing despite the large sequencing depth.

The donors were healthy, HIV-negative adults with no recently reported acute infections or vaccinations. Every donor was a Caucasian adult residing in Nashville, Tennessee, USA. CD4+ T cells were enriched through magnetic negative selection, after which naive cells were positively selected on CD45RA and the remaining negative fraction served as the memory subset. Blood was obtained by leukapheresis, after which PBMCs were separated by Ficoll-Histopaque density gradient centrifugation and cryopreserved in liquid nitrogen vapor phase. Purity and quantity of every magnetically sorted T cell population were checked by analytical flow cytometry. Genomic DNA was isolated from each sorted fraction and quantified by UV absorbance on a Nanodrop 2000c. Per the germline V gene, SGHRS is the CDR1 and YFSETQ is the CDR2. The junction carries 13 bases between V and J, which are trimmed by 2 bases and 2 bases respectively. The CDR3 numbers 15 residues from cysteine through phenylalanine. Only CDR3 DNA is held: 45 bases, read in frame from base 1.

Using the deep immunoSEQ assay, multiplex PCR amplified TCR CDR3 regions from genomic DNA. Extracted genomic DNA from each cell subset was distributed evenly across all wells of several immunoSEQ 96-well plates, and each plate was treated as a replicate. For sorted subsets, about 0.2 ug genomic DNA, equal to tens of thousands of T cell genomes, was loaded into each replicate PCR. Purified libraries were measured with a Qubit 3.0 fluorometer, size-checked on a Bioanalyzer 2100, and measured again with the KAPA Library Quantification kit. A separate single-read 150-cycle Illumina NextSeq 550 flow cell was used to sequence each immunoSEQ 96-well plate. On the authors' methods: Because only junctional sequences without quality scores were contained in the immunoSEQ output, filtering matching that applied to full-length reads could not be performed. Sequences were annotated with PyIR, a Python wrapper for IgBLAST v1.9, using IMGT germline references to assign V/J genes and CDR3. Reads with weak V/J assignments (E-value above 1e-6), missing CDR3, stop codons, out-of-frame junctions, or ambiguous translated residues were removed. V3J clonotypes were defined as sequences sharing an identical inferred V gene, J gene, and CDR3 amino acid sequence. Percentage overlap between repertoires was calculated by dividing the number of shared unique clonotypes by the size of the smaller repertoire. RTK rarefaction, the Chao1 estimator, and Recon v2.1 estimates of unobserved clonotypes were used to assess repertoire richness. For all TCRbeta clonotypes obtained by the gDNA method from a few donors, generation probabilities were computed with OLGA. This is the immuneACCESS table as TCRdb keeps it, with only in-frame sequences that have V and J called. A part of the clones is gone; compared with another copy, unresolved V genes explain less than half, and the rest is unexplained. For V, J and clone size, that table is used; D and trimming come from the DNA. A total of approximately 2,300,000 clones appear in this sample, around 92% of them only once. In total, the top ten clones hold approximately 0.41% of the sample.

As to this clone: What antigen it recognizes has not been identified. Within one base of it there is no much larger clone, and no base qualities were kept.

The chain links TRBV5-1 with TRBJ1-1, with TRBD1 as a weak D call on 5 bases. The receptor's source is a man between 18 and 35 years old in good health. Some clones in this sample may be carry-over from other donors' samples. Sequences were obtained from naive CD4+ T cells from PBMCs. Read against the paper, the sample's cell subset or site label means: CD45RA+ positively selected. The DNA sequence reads TGCGCCAGCAGCTTTTCAGGGTTTAGTAACACTGAAGCTTTCTTT. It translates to CASSFSGFSNTEAFF.